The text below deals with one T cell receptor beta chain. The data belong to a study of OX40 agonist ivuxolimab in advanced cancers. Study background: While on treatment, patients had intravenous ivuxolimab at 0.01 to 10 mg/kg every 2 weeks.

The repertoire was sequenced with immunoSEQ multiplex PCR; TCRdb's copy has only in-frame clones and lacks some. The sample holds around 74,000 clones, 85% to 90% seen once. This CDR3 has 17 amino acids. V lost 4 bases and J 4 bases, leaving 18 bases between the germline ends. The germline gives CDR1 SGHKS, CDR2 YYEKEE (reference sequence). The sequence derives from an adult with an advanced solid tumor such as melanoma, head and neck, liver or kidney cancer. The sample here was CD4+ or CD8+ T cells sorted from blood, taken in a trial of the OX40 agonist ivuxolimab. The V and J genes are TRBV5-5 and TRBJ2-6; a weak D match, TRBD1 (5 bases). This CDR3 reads CASSPGWGLAGANVLTF. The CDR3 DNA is TGTGCCAGCAGCCCTGGGTGGGGCCTCGCGGGGGCCAACGTCCTGACTTTC.